Listed below are T cell receptor beta chains from one sample, sequenced in a study of T-cell memory formation after mild COVID-19. TCRdb passed the 5' RACE reads through MiXCR, listing each CDR3 protein once. The sample has hundreds of thousands of distinct CDR3 sequences, around 28% seen once. Sequenced: PBMCs or a T cell subset sorted from them (not recorded which). The receptors come from an adult woman who had mild COVID-19 (a few samples of this study predate the infection). Cell type and time point are not known. Both conserved end residues are part of each CDR3. The order of the fields is V gene, clone size, CDR3 length, J gene, D gene, CDR3 DNA, CDR3 protein. D genes are given only for firm matches. Only part of the rows carry a size: once, few, many, or a class if the clone is expanded.

V: TRBV7-6; size: .; length: 17; J: TRBJ2-1; D: .; DNA: TGTGCCAGCAGCTTAGTTATTGGACATGGGGACTACAATGAGCAGTTCTTC; CDR3: CASSLVIGHGDYNEQFF
V: TRBV12-3/TRBV12-4; size: few; length: 16; J: TRBJ2-7; D: TRBD1; DNA: TGTGCCAGCAGGAAATCCGGGACAGGGGGCTTGGGGGAGCAGTACTTC; CDR3: CASRKSGTGGLGEQYF
V: TRBV19; size: few; length: 17; J: TRBJ2-3; D: .; DNA: TGTGCCAGTAGTATAGATTTTCGGACAGTGAGCACAGATACGCAGTATTTT; CDR3: CASSIDFRTVSTDTQYF
V: TRBV12-5; size: few; length: 14; J: TRBJ2-5; D: TRBD1; DNA: TGTGCTAGTGGTCTGGGACAGCCACAAGAGACCCAGTACTTC; CDR3: CASGLGQPQETQYF
V: TRBV3-1; size: few; length: 17; J: TRBJ2-3; D: TRBD2; DNA: TGTGCCAGCAGCCAAGGTTCTAGCGGGGGGTACACAGATACGCAGTATTTT; CDR3: CASSQGSSGGYTDTQYF
V: TRBV7-2; size: .; length: 12; J: TRBJ2-3; D: .; DNA: TGTGCCAGCAGCCAGTGGGGAGATACGCAGTATTTT; CDR3: CASSQWGDTQYF
V: TRBV5-1; size: few; length: 16; J: TRBJ2-2; D: .; DNA: TGCGCCAGCAGCCCCGGACTCCGATCCGACACCGGGGAGCTGTTTTTT; CDR3: CASSPGLRSDTGELFF
V: TRBV5-1; size: .; length: 14; J: TRBJ2-1; D: .; DNA: TGCGCCAGCAGCTTGGGGCAGGTCAGCAATGAGCAGTTCTTC; CDR3: CASSLGQVSNEQFF
V: TRBV20-1; size: few; length: 15; J: TRBJ1-2; D: TRBD1; DNA: TGCAGTGCTAGAGGCAGGGACAGCCTATTTTATGGCTACACCTTC; CDR3: CSARGRDSLFYGYTF
V: TRBV10-3; size: few; length: 20; J: TRBJ2-5; D: .; DNA: TGTGCCATCAGTGAGTCGATTTTGGAAGCAGGGTCTATGGGATTAGAGACCCAGTACTTC; CDR3: CAISESILEAGSMGLETQYF
V: TRBV12-3/TRBV12-4; size: .; length: 13; J: TRBJ2-7; D: TRBD2; DNA: TGTGCCAGCAGCCAGCGGGAGTCTCGCGAGCAGTACTTC; CDR3: CASSQRESREQYF
V: TRBV29-1; size: .; length: 15; J: TRBJ2-7; D: .; DNA: TGCAGCGTTGAAGATCCAGGCGTCGCGTCCTACGAGCAGTACTTC; CDR3: CSVEDPGVASYEQYF
V: TRBV9; size: .; length: 14; J: TRBJ1-3; D: TRBD1; DNA: TGTGCCAGCAGCGGAGGACAGGGCGGCCGCCCCATATATTTT; CDR3: CASSGGQGGRPIYF
V: TRBV12-3/TRBV12-4; size: few; length: 13; J: TRBJ1-1; D: .; DNA: TGTGCCAGCAGCAGGGGTCCGAACACTGAAGCTTTCTTT; CDR3: CASSRGPNTEAFF
V: TRBV2; size: .; length: 15; J: TRBJ2-4; D: .; DNA: TGTGCCAGCAGTGAATTTAAGGGGGAATGGAACATTCAGTACTTC; CDR3: CASSEFKGEWNIQYF
V: TRBV27; size: many; length: 11; J: TRBJ2-7; D: TRBD2; DNA: TGTGCCAGCTTTAGCGGGTACGAGCAGTACTTC; CDR3: CASFSGYEQYF